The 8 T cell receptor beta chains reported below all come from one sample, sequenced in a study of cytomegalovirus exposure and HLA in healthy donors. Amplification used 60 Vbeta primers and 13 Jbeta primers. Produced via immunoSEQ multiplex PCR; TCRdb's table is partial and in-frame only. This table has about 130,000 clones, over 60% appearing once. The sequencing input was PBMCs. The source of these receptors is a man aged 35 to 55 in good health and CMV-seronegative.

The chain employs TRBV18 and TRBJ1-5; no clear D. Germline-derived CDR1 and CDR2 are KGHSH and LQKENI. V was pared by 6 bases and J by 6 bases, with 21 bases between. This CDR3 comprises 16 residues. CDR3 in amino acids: CASSPNVEVSGQPQHF. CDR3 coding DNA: TGTGCCAGCTCCCCGAACGTCGAGGTGTCGGGTCAGCCCCAGCATTTT.

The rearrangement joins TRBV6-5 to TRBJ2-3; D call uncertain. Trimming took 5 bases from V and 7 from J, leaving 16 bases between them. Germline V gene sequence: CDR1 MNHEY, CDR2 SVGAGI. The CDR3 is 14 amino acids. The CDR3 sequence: CASSARPSGYTQYF. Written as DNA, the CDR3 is TGTGCCAGCAGTGCCCGGCCATCCGGGTATACGCAGTATTTT.

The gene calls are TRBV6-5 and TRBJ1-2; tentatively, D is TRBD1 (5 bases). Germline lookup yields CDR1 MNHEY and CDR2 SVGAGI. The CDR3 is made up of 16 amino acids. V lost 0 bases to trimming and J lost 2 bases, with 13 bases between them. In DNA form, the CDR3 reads TGTGCCAGCAGTTACTCTAGACAGCTACCCAACTATGGCTACACCTTC. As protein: CASSYSRQLPNYGYTF.

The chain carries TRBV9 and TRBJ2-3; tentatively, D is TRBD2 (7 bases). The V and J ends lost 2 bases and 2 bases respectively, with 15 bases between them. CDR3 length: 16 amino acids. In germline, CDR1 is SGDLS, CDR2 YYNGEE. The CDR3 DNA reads TGTGCCAGCAGCGTTCAGGCGGGGGCCCCCACAGATACGCAGTATTTT. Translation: CASSVQAGAPTDTQYF.

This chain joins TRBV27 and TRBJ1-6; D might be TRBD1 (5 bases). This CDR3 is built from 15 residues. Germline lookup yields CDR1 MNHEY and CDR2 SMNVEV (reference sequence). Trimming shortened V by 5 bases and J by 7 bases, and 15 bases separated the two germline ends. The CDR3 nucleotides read TGTGCCAGCAGTCCACGCGGGGGTGGGAATTCACCCCTCCACTTT. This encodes CASSPRGGGNSPLHF.

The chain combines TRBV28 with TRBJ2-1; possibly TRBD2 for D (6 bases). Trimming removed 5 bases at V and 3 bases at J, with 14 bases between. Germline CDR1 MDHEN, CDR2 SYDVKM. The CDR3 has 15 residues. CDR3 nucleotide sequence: TGTGCCAGCAGTGTGTATGGGACTTACTACAATGAGCAGTTCTTC. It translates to CASSVYGTYYNEQFF.

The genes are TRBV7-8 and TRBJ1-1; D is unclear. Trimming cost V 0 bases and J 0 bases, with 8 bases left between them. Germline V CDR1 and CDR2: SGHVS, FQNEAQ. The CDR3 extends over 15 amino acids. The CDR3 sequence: CASSLAKQMNTEAFF. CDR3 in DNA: TGTGCCAGCAGCTTAGCAAAACAGATGAACACTGAAGCTTTCTTT.

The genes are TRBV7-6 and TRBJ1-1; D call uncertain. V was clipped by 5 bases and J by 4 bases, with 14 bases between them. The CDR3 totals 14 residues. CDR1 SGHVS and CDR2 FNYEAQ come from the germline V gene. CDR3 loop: CASSPGVMVTEAFF. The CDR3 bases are TGTGCCAGCAGCCCCGGAGTAATGGTCACTGAAGCTTTCTTT.